The 17 T cell receptor beta chains given below trace back to one sample, sequenced in a study of T cell responses to AZD1222 COVID-19 vaccine. Using immunoSEQ multiplex PCR, the repertoire was profiled, and TCRdb retains in-frame clones only, with some absent. The sample shows approximately 200,000 clones, 80% to 95% of them seen only once. The sample in question was peripheral blood, obtained 28 days after the second AZD1222 dose. The receptor source for this set is an adult who received the AZD1222 COVID-19 vaccine.

The V and J genes are TRBV5-1 and TRBJ2-2; D unclear. The germline gives CDR1 SGHRS, CDR2 YFSETQ. The length of the CDR3 is 16 residues. Trimming shortened V by 0 bases and J by 3 bases, and 12 bases separated the two germline ends. CDR3 in amino acids: CASSLVGMSDTGELFF. The CDR3 coding sequence is TGCGCCAGCAGCTTGGTGGGGATGTCGGACACCGGGGAGCTGTTTTTT.

V is TRBV28 and J is TRBJ2-2, with 9 bases fitting TRBD1. The junction had 6 bases not matched to a gene; V was cut back by 5 bases and J by 2 bases. Germline loops: CDR1 MDHEN, CDR2 SYDVKM. CDR3 length: 16 amino acids. CDR3 sequence (DNA): TGTGCCAGCAGTATATACAGGGGGCTAAACACCGGGGAGCTGTTTTTT. Its translation is CASSIYRGLNTGELFF.

This clone was detected once. The chain combines TRBV7-9 with TRBJ2-5; TRBD2 aligns across 8 bases. CDR1 is SEHNR, CDR2 FQNEAQ, per germline (reference sequence). The trim removed 1 base at V and 2 bases at J, leaving 9 bases unmatched. This CDR3 is 17 amino acids long. CDR3 loop: CASSLVRQRGTQETQYF. As DNA, the CDR3 is TGTGCCAGCAGCTTAGTCCGCCAGCGGGGGACACAAGAGACCCAGTACTTC. The full variable domain, in which reference TRBV7-9 and TRBJ2-5 provide the parts outside the CDR3, is DTGVSQNPRHKITKRGQNVTFRCDPISEHNRLYWYRQTLGQGPEFLTYFQNEAQLEKSRLLSDRFSAERPKGSFSTLEIQRTEQGDSAMYLCASSLVRQRGTQETQYFGPGTRLLVL.

V usage is TRBV30 and J usage is TRBJ1-3; D is unresolved. Trimming removed 3 bases from V and 8 bases from J, with 17 bases in between. Germline loops: CDR1 GTSNPN, CDR2 SVGIG (reference sequence). The CDR3 is 14 residues long. CDR3 sequence (DNA): TGTGCCTGGAGGGGAGTCGGGTCTCTGGACACCATATATTTT. Its protein product is CAWRGVGSLDTIYF.

The rearrangement uses TRBV7-9 and TRBJ2-3, with TRBD2 matching over 8 bases. The germline CDR1 and CDR2 sequences are SEHNR and FQNEAQ (reference sequence). The CDR3 runs 15 residues. The J segment lost 4 bases and the V segment lost 5 bases, leaving 8 bases of the junction unmatched. In DNA, the CDR3 is TGTGCCAGCAGCCGTGTATCGGGGGGGCCAGATACGCAGTATTTT. As protein: CASSRVSGGPDTQYF.

This chain's CDR3 is CASSPPGGGPGGNQPQHF. The CDR3 DNA reads TGTGCCAGCTCACCCCCGGGGGGAGGGCCCGGGGGCAATCAGCCCCAGCATTTT. V usage is TRBV18 and J usage is TRBJ1-5; a possible D gene is TRBD1 (5 bases). V was pared by 3 bases and J by 2 bases, with 20 bases between. Germline V CDR1 and CDR2: KGHSH, LQKENI. The CDR3 is 18 residues long.

This chain uses TRBV27 with TRBJ2-5; TRBD1 matches 8 bases. CDR3 length equals 18 residues. The V and J ends lost 2 bases and 1 base, in that order; junction bases with no gene match: 12. Germline CDR1 and CDR2: MNHEY and SMNVEV (reference sequence). DNA for the CDR3: TGTGCCAGCAGTTTAGGGACCCCCCGGACAGGGCCCCAAGAGACCCAGTACTTC. Translated, it gives CASSLGTPRTGPQETQYF.

The V and J genes are TRBV30 and TRBJ1-2; a weak D match, TRBD1 (5 bases). This CDR3 contains 14 residues. The germline V and J ends were trimmed by 0 bases and 3 bases, with 11 bases remaining between them. Germline CDR1 GTSNPN, CDR2 SVGIG (reference sequence). CDR3 nucleotide sequence: TGTGCCTGGAGTGTACTCAGGGAACACTATGGCTACACCTTC. Its translation is CAWSVLREHYGYTF.

This clone was seen once. This chain links TRBV7-2 with TRBJ2-5; D gene unclear. The V end was cut by 2 bases, the J end by 7 bases, with 8 bases between. From germline, CDR1 is SGHTA and CDR2 FQGNSA. This CDR3 contains 12 residues. The CDR3 nucleotides read TGTGCCAGCAGCTTACAACTACCGACCCAGTACTTC. Encoded protein: CASSLQLPTQYF.

The chain employs TRBV11-2 and TRBJ2-5, with D possibly matching TRBD2 (5 bases). CDR3 length: 13 residues. Germline V gene lookup returns CDR1 SGHAT and CDR2 FQNNGV. V lost 11 bases and J 2 bases, leaving 15 bases between the germline ends. The CDR3 protein is CASGEVLQETQYF. In nucleotides, the CDR3 is TGTGCCTCCGGGGAAGTGCTTCAAGAGACCCAGTACTTC.

This sequence joins TRBV27 and TRBJ1-6; D not resolved. The CDR3 contains 14 residues. The V end was cut by 6 bases, the J end by 0 bases, with 6 bases between. Germline CDR1 reads MNHEY; CDR2 reads SMNVEV (reference sequence). CDR3 amino acids: CASSRVSYNSPLHF. The CDR3 nucleotides are TGTGCCAGCAGCCGGGTCTCCTATAATTCACCCCTCCACTTT.

The chain has TRBV3-1 (or the pseudogene TRBV3-2) and TRBJ1-5; the D gene is possibly TRBD1 (6 bases). The CDR3 is 18 residues long. V shed 0 bases and J shed 8 bases, with 23 bases lying between them. The germline V gene has CDR1 LGHDT and CDR2 YNNKEL (reference sequence). CDR3: CASSQDPGVVRGREPQHF. Here the CDR3 DNA reads TGTGCCAGCAGCCAAGATCCGGGCGTTGTCAGGGGAAGGGAGCCCCAGCATTTT.

The chain couples TRBV14 to TRBJ1-1; TRBD1 matches 10 bases. CDR3 size: 16 residues. Germline V gives CDR1 SGHDN, CDR2 FVKESK. After removal of 5 bases from V and 6 bases from J, the junction contained 12 bases not matched to a gene. The CDR3 nucleotides are TGTGCCAGCAGCGTGAGAGCGGGACAGGGGTTGCCTGAAGCTTTCTTT. This sequence encodes CASSVRAGQGLPEAFF.

The V gene is TRBV6-5, the J gene TRBJ2-2; no clear D. The CDR3 extends over 11 amino acids. Germline V gene sequence: CDR1 MNHEY, CDR2 SVGAGI. V was cut by 6 bases and J by 1 base, with 0 bases left in between. Here the CDR3 DNA reads TGTGCCAGCAGGAACACCGGGGAGCTGTTTTTT. This gives the protein CASRNTGELFF.

The CDR3 sequence is CASSSGPNTEAFF. Here the CDR3 DNA reads TGTGCCAGCAGTTCGGGACCTAACACTGAAGCTTTCTTT. The chain links TRBV6-2 or TRBV6-3 to TRBJ1-1, with D possibly matching TRBD1 (5 bases). The CDR3 loop spans 13 amino acids. The germline V and J ends were trimmed by 4 bases and 2 bases, with 8 bases remaining between them. From germline, CDR1 is MNHEY and CDR2 SVGEGT.

The CDR3 region has the DNA TGTGCCAGCAGTTACTCCCGTCAGGGGCCCCAGCATTTT. Translated, it gives CASSYSRQGPQHF. The J gene is TRBJ1-5, the V gene TRBV6-6; tentatively, D is TRBD1 (5 bases). Germline lookup yields CDR1 MNHNY and CDR2 SVGAGI (reference sequence). CDR3 length: 13 residues. Trimming took 0 bases from V and 9 from J, leaving 9 bases between them.

The rearrangement links TRBV28 to TRBJ2-6; D is perhaps TRBD2 (6 bases). The CDR3 runs 15 residues. Germline CDR1 reads MDHEN; CDR2 reads SYDVKM. Trimming cost V 6 bases and J 3 bases, with 12 bases left between them. CDR3 sequence reads: CASRLGGNGANVLTF. CDR3 nucleotides: TGTGCCAGCAGATTGGGGGGAAATGGGGCCAACGTCCTGACTTTC.